One sample yielded the 10 T cell receptor beta chains listed below, sequenced in a study of technical replicates of blood from a handful of donors. Some clones are missing from TCRdb's copy, which holds only in-frame ones; the method was immunoSEQ multiplex PCR. The profile shows some 76,000 clones, approximately 98% of them singletons. The sample was T cells isolated from PBMCs. The receptors shown here come from a human donor in good health.

V gene TRBV7-9 combines with J gene TRBJ2-7; no definite D call. Germline V gives CDR1 SEHNR, CDR2 FQNEAQ (reference sequence). The V gene lost 5 bases and the J gene lost 3 bases, with 8 bases spanning the gap. This CDR3 is 12 amino acids long. DNA of the CDR3: TGTGCCAGCAGCGCCGGGTTCTACGAGCAGTACTTC. Translation: CASSAGFYEQYF.

This sequence joins TRBV7-9 and TRBJ2-1, with a weak D call TRBD1 (6 bases). Trimming cost V 1 base and J 3 bases, with 7 bases left between them. The germline gives CDR1 SEHNR, CDR2 FQNEAQ (reference sequence). This CDR3 has 14 residues. CDR3 residues: CASSLDRVYNEQFF. The CDR3 bases are TGTGCCAGCAGCTTAGACAGGGTCTACAATGAGCAGTTCTTC.

This rearrangement joins TRBV13 to TRBJ2-1; maybe TRBD2 (6 bases). This CDR3 is 15 amino acids long. V was trimmed by 5 bases and J by 2 bases, leaving 13 bases between them. Germline lookup yields CDR1 PRHDT and CDR2 FYEKMQ (reference sequence). The CDR3 spells CASSPRDFTYNEQFF. CDR3 DNA sequence: TGTGCCAGCAGCCCCCGGGACTTTACCTACAATGAGCAGTTCTTC. The whole variable domain, remainder taken from reference TRBV13 and TRBJ2-1, is AAGVIQSPRHLIKEKRETATLKCYPIPRHDTVYWYQQGPGQDPQFLISFYEKMQSDKGSIPDRFSAQQFSDYHSELNMSSLELGDSALYFCASSPRDFTYNEQFFGPGTRLTVL.

The chain carries TRBV11-2 and TRBJ2-7, with TRBD1 matching 9 bases. This CDR3 has 15 amino acids. V was pared by 3 bases and J by 3 bases, with 6 bases of the junction left unmatched. Per the germline V gene, CDR1 is SGHAT and CDR2 is FQNNGV. The CDR3 spells CASSFPRTGVYEQYF. Written as DNA, the CDR3 is TGTGCCAGCAGCTTCCCGAGGACAGGGGTCTACGAGCAGTACTTC.

The genes are TRBV30 and TRBJ2-1; D is perhaps TRBD2 (6 bases). In germline, CDR1 is GTSNPN, CDR2 SVGIG (reference sequence). Deletions cut 0 bases from V and 1 base from J, with 7 bases between. The CDR3 extends over 14 amino acids. As DNA, the CDR3 is TGTGCCTGGAGTGTACTAGCATCCTACAATGAGCAGTTCTTC. Protein sequence: CAWSVLASYNEQFF.

The V call is TRBV6-4, the J call TRBJ2-1, with TRBD2 matching 11 bases. The CDR3 has 15 residues. CDR1 and CDR2 (germline): MRHNA, SNTAGT. Trimming at V came to 5 bases and at J to 8 bases, leaving 8 bases not matched to a gene. In nucleotides, the CDR3 is TGTGCCAGCAGTCCCACTAGCGGGAGTTCAGATGAGCAGTTCTTC. Translated: CASSPTSGSSDEQFF.

To note about this clone: This CDR3 is also generated by other DNA sequences in the sample. This rearrangement joins TRBV28 to TRBJ1-5; D is unclear. The CDR3 consists of 11 residues. Deletions cut 3 bases from V and 6 bases from J, with 3 bases between. Germline assignment: CDR1 MDHEN and CDR2 SYDVKM. CDR3 protein: CASSFRQPQHF. DNA of the CDR3: TGTGCCAGCAGTTTTCGTCAGCCCCAGCATTTT.

The rearrangement joins TRBV5-1 to TRBJ2-7, with a weak D call TRBD2 (6 bases). V was clipped by 4 bases and J by 4 bases, with 15 bases between them. The V gene's germline CDR1 is SGHRS and CDR2 YFSETQ. This CDR3 is 14 amino acids long. Here the CDR3 DNA reads TGCGCCAGCAGCGACCTGCTAGCGTCTTACGAGCAGTACTTC. As protein: CASSDLLASYEQYF.

This chain uses TRBV5-5 with TRBJ1-2, with TRBD1 as a possible D gene (5 bases). Trimming removed 0 bases at V and 8 bases at J, with 8 bases between. This CDR3 is built from 12 residues. Germline-derived CDR1 and CDR2 are SGHKS and YYEKEE (reference sequence). The DNA for the CDR3 is TGTGCCAGCAGCTTGGAAAGGGGAGGCTACACCTTC. Translating gives CASSLERGGYTF.

The CDR3 DNA is TGTGCCAGCAGTTACGGAGGGGAGTACACTGAAGCTTTCTTT. As protein: CASSYGGEYTEAFF. The chain is built from TRBV6-5 and TRBJ1-1; D perhaps matches TRBD1 (5 bases). V was cut by 2 bases and J by 3 bases, with 10 bases left in between. Germline V gene sequence: CDR1 MNHEY, CDR2 SVGAGI. The CDR3 spans 14 residues.